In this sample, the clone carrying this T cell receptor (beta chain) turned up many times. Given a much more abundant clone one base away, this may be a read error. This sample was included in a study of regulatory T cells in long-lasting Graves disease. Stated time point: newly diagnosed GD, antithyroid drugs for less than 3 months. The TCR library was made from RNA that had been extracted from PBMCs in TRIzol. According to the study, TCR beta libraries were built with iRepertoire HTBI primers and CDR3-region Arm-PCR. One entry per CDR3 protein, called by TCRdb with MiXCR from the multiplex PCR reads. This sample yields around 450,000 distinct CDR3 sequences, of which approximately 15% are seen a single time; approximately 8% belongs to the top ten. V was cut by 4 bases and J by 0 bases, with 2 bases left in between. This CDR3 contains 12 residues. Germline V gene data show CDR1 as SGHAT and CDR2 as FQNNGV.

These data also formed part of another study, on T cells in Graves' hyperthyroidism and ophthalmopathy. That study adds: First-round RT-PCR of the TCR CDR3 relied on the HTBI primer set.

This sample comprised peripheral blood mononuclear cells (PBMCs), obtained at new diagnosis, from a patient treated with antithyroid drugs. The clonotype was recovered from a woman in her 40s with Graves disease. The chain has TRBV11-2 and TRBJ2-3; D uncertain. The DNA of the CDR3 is TGTGCCAGCAGCTGGAGCACAGATACGCAGTATTTT. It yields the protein CASSWSTDTQYF.